The present T cell receptor (beta chain) was sequenced within a study of blood T cell repertoires in COVID-19. J lost 2 bases, V lost 0 bases, and 2 bases had no gene match. Germline CDR1 is SGHDT and CDR2 is YYEEEE. The CDR3 runs to 14 residues. Profiling relied on immunoSEQ multiplex PCR, and the TCRdb table lists in-frame clones only, not all of them. The table lists 320,000 or so clones, around 90% of them singletons, with 5.2% in the top ten. The TCR sequence derives from a man in his fifties or sixties who had recovered from COVID-19. The chain is built from TRBV5-6 and TRBJ2-7, with 7 bases identical to TRBD2. Sequenced material: PBMCs or T cells enriched from blood (not recorded which). The CDR3 spells CASSLAGGTYEQYF. The CDR3 DNA follows: TGTGCCAGCAGCTTGGCGGGAGGTACCTACGAGCAGTACTTC.